The clone carrying this T cell receptor beta chain is a singleton in its sample. Its antigen is currently unknown. Sequencing used immunoSEQ multiplex PCR; TCRdb keeps in-frame clones, though not all of them. The sample contains 100,000 to 150,000 clones, 80% to 90% of which appear only once. The data are from a study of T cells in localized non-small cell lung cancer. Study-wide results and limits: Adjacent lung tissue had a median around 50 of the top 100 clones found in the tumor.

Germline lookup yields CDR1 WSHSY and CDR2 SAAADI. V was pared by 3 bases and J by 4 bases, with 9 bases between. The CDR3 is 13 amino acids. This TCR came from a female donor aged 60 or older with stage I lung adenocarcinoma. Sequenced material: peripheral blood, taken before any cancer treatment. The J gene is TRBJ2-5, the V gene TRBV10-2; D is unclear. The DNA for the CDR3 is TGCGCCAGCAGTGAAATAGCATCAGAGACCCAGTACTTC. Translating gives CASSEIASETQYF.